This is a list of T cell receptor beta chains from one sample in a study of shared clonotypes between healthy human individuals. This table comes from immunoSEQ multiplex PCR, and its TCRdb copy is limited to in-frame clones, with some not included. The sample carries roughly 2.5 million clones, more than 80% recorded once. What was sequenced was naive CD4+ T cells sorted from blood. All receptors come from a man between 18 and 29 years old in good health. Each CDR3 is given with its conserved first and last residue.

V,CDR3
TRBV11-2,CASSLVPGGYEQYF
TRBV10-3,CAISRDFNQPQHF
TRBV16,CASSLTGGGQPQHF
TRBV7-2,CASSIRQGTYEQYF
TRBV19,CASSKLQGAPNEKLFF
TRBV5-1,CASSTGQPLNPSGNTIYF
TRBV14,CASSQMQGGTEAFF
TRBV6-4,CASSDGEGTEAFF
TRBV18,CASSSQGAGELFF
TRBV4-1,CASSQEPSPNTGELFF
TRBV15,CATSGGQGAAYEQYF
TRBV9,CASSPMTESYGYTF
TRBV7-2,CASSAKQGTTEAFF
TRBV6-6,CASRPRDRGYEQYF
TRBV11-2,CASSPRGVGETQYF
TRBV6-6,CASSSGDFPLHF
TRBV19,CASKAGGADTQYF
TRBV2,CASSEERGAEQYF
TRBV21-1,CASSKAASEGTDTQYF
TRBV5-1,CASSSSGSNEKLFF
TRBV18,CASSPSPFPTGELFF
TRBV5-1,CASSLDGRTYEQYF
TRBV9,CASSPTSGTENEQFF
TRBV25-1,CASSRGGANVLTF
TRBV5-1,CASSLPGLTGELFF